The 8 T cell receptor beta chains below come from one sample, sequenced in a study of cytomegalovirus exposure and HLA in healthy donors. It was with 60 Vbeta and 13 Jbeta primers that the PCR ran. TCRdb's table, derived via immunoSEQ multiplex PCR, lists solely in-frame clones and lacks some. This table has about 200,000 clones, around 78% appearing once. Sequenced sample: PBMCs. Receptors were obtained from a woman in her thirties in good health and CMV-seropositive.

The chain couples TRBV4-1 to TRBJ1-1, with a weak D call TRBD1 (5 bases). Germline assignment: CDR1 MGHRA and CDR2 YSYEKL. V lost 6 bases, J lost 3 bases, and 23 bases lay in between. The CDR3 loop spans 17 amino acids. CDR3 sequence reads: CASRPGSLFPLDTEAFF. DNA for the CDR3: TGCGCCAGCAGGCCAGGGTCTCTCTTCCCGTTAGACACTGAAGCTTTCTTT.

The V and J genes are TRBV10-3 and TRBJ2-1; TRBD2 aligns across 16 bases. The trim removed 4 bases at V and 3 bases at J, leaving 21 bases unmatched. The CDR3 has 23 amino acids. Germline V gene lookup returns CDR1 ENHRY and CDR2 SYGVKD. The DNA for the CDR3 is TGTGCCATCAGTGGAGGGGGTAGGGGACCCGGGACTAGCGGGAGGGCCTTCTACAATGAGCAGTTCTTC. It codes for CAISGGGRGPGTSGRAFYNEQFF.

The chain employs TRBV28 and TRBJ2-5; 10 bases align to TRBD2. With 6 bases clipped from V and 4 bases from J, the junction kept 20 bases outside the gene matches. This CDR3 contains 19 residues. Looked up from germline, CDR1 is MDHEN and CDR2 is SYDVKM. The CDR3 loop reads CASSPYGHRPSGRRETQYF. The CDR3 coding sequence is TGTGCCAGCAGCCCCTACGGCCACCGCCCTAGCGGGAGACGAGAGACCCAGTACTTC.

The chain recombines TRBV10-2 with TRBJ2-7; possibly TRBD2 for D (6 bases). V lost 8 bases to trimming and J lost 4 bases, with 15 bases between them. Germline V gives CDR1 WSHSY, CDR2 SAAADI. The CDR3 spans 13 residues. CDR3 coding DNA: TGCGCCAGCGGCTCGGGGGTGGGTTACGAGCAGTACTTC. This gives the protein CASGSGVGYEQYF.

The rearrangement links TRBV7-2 to TRBJ2-6; D not certain. Trimming left V 5 bases short and J 3 bases short, with 17 bases between. This CDR3 contains 17 residues. In germline, CDR1 is SGHTA, CDR2 FQGNSA. The CDR3 loop reads CASSLITGYGGANVLTF. In nucleotides, the CDR3 is TGTGCCAGCAGCCTGATTACGGGTTATGGTGGGGCCAACGTCCTGACTTTC.

The chain uses TRBV28 and TRBJ2-3; D gene uncertain. Germline CDR1 and CDR2: MDHEN and SYDVKM. The CDR3 runs to 13 residues. V was pared by 8 bases and J by 2 bases, with 11 bases between. CDR3 protein: CASAKSATDTQYF. The CDR3 DNA reads TGTGCCAGCGCAAAAAGCGCCACAGATACGCAGTATTTT. Full variable domain (remainder filled in from reference TRBV28 and TRBJ2-3): DVKVTQSSRYLVKRTGEKVFLECVQDMDHENMFWYRQDPGLGLRLIYFSYDVKMKEKGDIPEGYSVSREKKERFSLILESASTNQTSMYLCASAKSATDTQYFGPGTRLTVL.

The chain links TRBV7-9 to TRBJ1-1; D may be TRBD1 (6 bases). V lost 2 bases and J 3 bases, leaving 13 bases between the germline ends. The CDR3 length is 15 residues. Germline CDR1 and CDR2: SEHNR and FQNEAQ (reference sequence). In nucleotides, the CDR3 is TGTGCCAGCAGCTTAAGCACAGGGTCCCACACTGAAGCTTTCTTT. It yields the protein CASSLSTGSHTEAFF.

The table lists this clone with a few counts. The V and J genes are TRBV27 and TRBJ1-2; 8 nucleotides agree with TRBD1. J lost 4 bases, V lost 5 bases, and 12 bases had no gene match. The CDR3 runs 16 residues. Germline values: CDR1 MNHEY, CDR2 SMNVEV (reference sequence). Here the CDR3 reads CASSLHRDRLFYGYTF. CDR3 bases: TGTGCCAGCAGTCTTCATCGGGACAGGCTTTTCTATGGCTACACCTTC.